The sequence of this TCR beta chain was determined in a study of early T cells in non-severe SARS-CoV-2 infection (dated by TCRdb to the early 2020s). Context from the whole study: Bulk RNA from unsorted whole blood was used for TCR sequencing, so alpha and beta chains could not be paired. What the work shows at the level of the full study, not this receptor alone: VDJdb matching was skewed toward anti-spike CD8 responses and likely underestimated virus-specific expansions by missing private and CD4 specificities.

From a lookup of the germline V gene (reference sequence), CDR1 and CDR2 are SEHNR and FQNEAQ. V has 5 bases trimmed and J has 1 base trimmed; junction bases matching no gene number 6. From cysteine to phenylalanine, the CDR3 is 17 amino acids long. The DNA shown is the 51-base CDR3, in frame from base 1. Set within a cohort of healthcare workers in London, UK, this nested case-control study involved weekly PCR testing of nasopharyngeal swabs along with blood sampling. Healthcare workers were recruited between 23 and 31 March 2020, during the week of the UK lockdown, and were followed weekly for up to roughly 15 weeks. The library came from 5' RACE. Sequenced using a NextSeq 500. To correct for sequencing error and PCR bias, the TCR library protocol tagged individual cDNA molecules with unique molecular identifiers. Both TCR alpha and beta chains were sequenced, and tight co-correlation was observed between alpha and beta sequence abundances in each sample. In the authors' own workflow: Decombinator V4 was used to annotate the V gene, J gene and CDR3 of the TCR sequences. Expanded TCRs were defined as changing significantly between any two time points under a Poisson model with p below 0.0001. TCR abundances were normalised to the total number of TCRs sequenced per sample and expressed as counts per million. TRAV1-2 paired with TRAJ12, TRAJ20 or TRAJ33 defined MAIT TCRs, while TRAV10 paired with TRAJ18 defined iNKT TCRs. A search of VDJdb, accessed on 1 November 2021, was run for TCRs annotated to CMV, EBV and SARS-CoV-2, with TCRs annotated for multiple antigens excluded. TCRdb handled the public reads itself, with Q25 trimming in fastp and clone calling in MiXCR, and kept productive beta chains. Merged by CDR3 protein, the rows form single entries marked with the most common genes and DNA. The V and J calls, along with clone size, are taken from TCRdb and not from the paper's own processing. Here the sample has 35,000 to 40,000 distinct CDR3 sequences; about 3.9% occur a single time. 10% of the sample comes from the top ten.

This clonotype was seen repeatedly, ten times or more. What antigen it recognizes has not been identified. Base qualities are not at hand, and no much larger clone is one base apart. The sequence derives from an adult who was a healthcare worker with PCR-confirmed SARS-CoV-2 infection or an uninfected control (not recorded which). The V and J segments used are TRBV7-9 and TRBJ2-1; the junction holds 12 bases that match TRBD2. Sequencing used whole blood. The CDR3 loop reads CASSTGTSGYSYNEQFF. Read as DNA, the sequence is TGTGCCAGCAGCACCGGGACTAGCGGGTATTCCTACAATGAGCAGTTCTTC.